The 5 T cell receptor beta chains below come from one sample, sequenced in a study of shared clonotypes between healthy human individuals. The table came from immunoSEQ multiplex PCR; TCRdb's copy has only in-frame clones and leaves some out. The table records some 1,400,000 clones, 95% to 97% of them present only once. The sequencing sample was made of naive CD4+ T cells sorted from blood. Indicated subset: CD45RA+ positively selected. Every receptor here comes from a man aged 30-40 years in good health.

V gene TRBV9 combines with J gene TRBJ2-5; D gene uncertain. Germline V gene sequence: CDR1 SGDLS, CDR2 YYNGEE. The CDR3 length is 14 residues. V lost 1 base to trimming and J lost 8 bases, with 15 bases between them. CDR3 loop: CASSVTGVQVTQYF. CDR3 nucleotide sequence: TGTGCCAGCAGCGTAACTGGGGTACAAGTAACCCAGTACTTC.

The V gene is TRBV5-5, the J gene TRBJ2-1; 8 bases agree with TRBD1. The J segment lost 8 bases and the V segment lost 6 bases, leaving 13 bases of the junction unmatched. The CDR3 covers 15 residues. CDR1 SGHKS and CDR2 YYEKEE come from the germline V gene (reference sequence). The CDR3: CASTLTGQGHYEQFF. In nucleotides, the CDR3 is TGTGCCAGCACCCTGACCGGACAGGGTCACTATGAGCAGTTCTTC.

The V call is TRBV14, the J call TRBJ2-3; the match to TRBD1 covers 9 bases. V lost 1 base, J lost 2 bases, and 7 bases stayed unmatched. The CDR3 is 17 amino acids. Germline lookup yields CDR1 SGHDN and CDR2 FVKESK. The CDR3: CASSQGPGQGSTDTQYF. In nucleotides, the CDR3 is TGTGCCAGCAGCCAAGGACCGGGACAGGGTTCCACAGATACGCAGTATTTT.

DNA of the CDR3: TGCGCCAGCAGCCAGCTAGGACTAGCGGGAGGCTCAACGAACACCGGGGAGCTGTTTTTT. Its protein is CASSQLGLAGGSTNTGELFF. The gene calls are TRBV4-1 and TRBJ2-2, with 14 bases lining up with TRBD2. Trimming took 3 bases from V and 0 from J; bases not matched to a gene: 9. Germline values: CDR1 MGHRA, CDR2 YSYEKL. This CDR3 region has 20 residues.

The gene calls are TRBV5-1 and TRBJ2-1; tentative D call: TRBD1 (5 bases). V lost 2 bases and J lost 0, with 18 bases in between. Germline assignment: CDR1 SGHRS and CDR2 YFSETQ. This CDR3 has 18 amino acids. The CDR3, as DNA: TGCGCCAGCAGCTTCAGGGAAATCCGAGCAAACTCCTACAATGAGCAGTTCTTC. Amino acid sequence: CASSFREIRANSYNEQFF.